One sample yielded the 31 T cell receptor beta chains listed below, sequenced in a study of beta chain features in type 1 diabetes (dated by TCRdb to between 2017 and 2018). Library method: the immunoSEQ multiplex PCR assay. The High Capacity cDNA Reverse Transcription Kit was used to reverse transcribe all of the isolated RNA, meaning that expressed TCRB transcripts were what got sequenced. TCRdb limited this immuneACCESS table to in-frame rearrangements with V and J called. A share of clones is missing; checked studies link under half to unresolved V genes, and the rest is unexplained. This sample gives nearly 700,000 clones in total; roughly 13% of them show up just once. Roughly 0.022% of the sample comes from the top ten. Antigen specificity for these receptors is unknown. Study-wide findings and limitations: Type 1 diabetes patients showed a moderate but significant shortening of TCRB CDR3 length in all four CD4+ subsets.

The material sequenced was naive CD4+ T cells from blood. In the paper's terms, the cell subset or site label means: true naive CD4+ T cells. Every receptor here comes from a man in his late teens or twenties with type 1 diabetes.

In its sample, this clone was seen a few times. This chain uses TRBV11-1 with TRBJ2-1, with D perhaps assigned TRBD1 or TRBD2 (5 bases each). The germline V and J ends were trimmed by 1 base and 3 bases, with 13 bases remaining between them. The length of the CDR3 is 16 residues. Looked up from germline, CDR1 is SGHAT and CDR2 is FQDESV (reference sequence). The CDR3 loop is CASSLGGVSFYNEQFF. DNA for the CDR3: TGTGCCAGCAGCTTAGGAGGGGTCAGTTTCTACAATGAGCAGTTCTTC.

The chain couples TRBV18 to TRBJ1-6; TRBD1 matches at 8 bases. V was pared by 3 bases and J by 6 bases, with 4 bases of the junction left unmatched. This CDR3 is 15 amino acids long. Germline CDR1 is KGHSH and CDR2 is LQKENI. This chain's CDR3 is CASSPDREGNSPLHF. The CDR3 DNA sequence: TGTGCCAGCTCACCGGACAGGGAGGGTAATTCACCCCTCCACTTT.

Only a few counts were recorded for this clone. The rearrangement links TRBV29-1 to TRBJ1-2; 9 bases map to TRBD1. The CDR3 totals 13 residues. Per germline, CDR1 SQVTM and CDR2 ANQGSEA. V lost 5 bases, J lost 8 bases, and 9 bases stayed unmatched. CDR3 residues: CSVRDRVSGGYTF. The CDR3 nucleotides are TGCAGCGTTCGGGACAGGGTATCGGGAGGCTACACCTTC.

The rearrangement joins TRBV18 to TRBJ1-3; no firm D call. The CDR3 sequence is 14 residues long. Trimming removed 6 bases at V and 0 bases at J, with 9 bases between. Germline V CDR1 and CDR2: KGHSH, LQKENI. The DNA of the CDR3 is TGTGCCAGCTCCCGAGGTTACTCTGGAAACACCATATATTTT. Amino acid sequence: CASSRGYSGNTIYF.

This rearrangement joins TRBV28 to TRBJ1-3; D is ambiguous. V was clipped by 5 bases and J by 5 bases, with 1 base between them. The CDR3 loop spans 10 amino acids. Germline V CDR1 and CDR2: MDHEN, SYDVKM. The CDR3 DNA is TGTGCCAGCAGTCGAAACACCATATATTTT. Its protein is CASSRNTIYF.

There are a few counts of this clone. The CDR3 coding sequence is TGCGCCAGCAGTCAATTGGGAGGGCGGAGACCCTCCTCCACAGATACGCAGTATTTT. It encodes CASSQLGGRRPSSTDTQYF. This chain uses TRBV23-1 with TRBJ2-3; the match to TRBD2 covers 7 bases. TRBV23-1 is an open reading frame whose function is uncertain. The CDR3 spans 19 residues. The ends lost 1 base at V and 2 bases at J; junction bases unmatched: 15.

This clone has only a few counts. The chain combines TRBV6-5 with TRBJ1-2, with TRBD1 matching over 8 bases. CDR1 and CDR2 from the germline V gene are MNHEY and SVGAGI. The CDR3 contains 15 residues. Trimming removed 0 bases from V and 5 bases from J; junction bases left unmatched: 5. The CDR3 DNA sequence: TGTGCCAGCAGTTACTCTTTCCAGGGGGCGTATGGCTACACCTTC. This codes for CASSYSFQGAYGYTF.

The chain combines TRBV23-1 with TRBJ2-6, with TRBD2 matching 10 bases. TRBV23-1 is labeled an ORF, and its function is uncertain. Unmatched junction bases numbered 5, after V lost 3 bases and J lost 0 bases. This CDR3 has 18 amino acids. The CDR3 DNA reads TGCGCCAGCAGTCAGTTTAGCGGGGGGTTCTCTGGGGCCAACGTCCTGACTTTC. This translates into CASSQFSGGFSGANVLTF.

A few counts support this clone. The chain carries TRBV30 and TRBJ2-7; 7 bases agree with TRBD1. Germline V gene sequence: CDR1 GTSNPN, CDR2 SVGIG (reference sequence). The J segment lost 1 base and the V segment lost 0 bases, leaving 6 bases of the junction unmatched. The CDR3 loop spans 15 amino acids. In DNA form, the CDR3 reads TGTGCCTGGAGTGTACTGTACAGGGGTTCCTACGAGCAGTACTTC. Its protein is CAWSVLYRGSYEQYF.

The chain joins TRBV5-1 to TRBJ2-7; D not certain. CDR3 length: 15 residues. Trimming shortened V by 0 bases and J by 3 bases, and 13 bases separated the two germline ends. The germline gives CDR1 SGHRS, CDR2 YFSETQ. CDR3 nucleotides: TGCGCCAGCAGCTTGGAAGGGCATTTGGGCTACGAGCAGTACTTC. Translation: CASSLEGHLGYEQYF.

The J gene is TRBJ2-6, the V gene TRBV10-3; D possibly corresponds to TRBD1 (7 bases). Per germline, CDR1 ENHRY and CDR2 SYGVKD. V was clipped by 10 bases and J by 1 base, with 17 bases between them. This CDR3 spans 16 amino acids. CDR3 in DNA: TGTGCCACCGGAGGGGGCAGTCTATCTGGGGCCAACGTCCTGACTTTC. Translated, it gives CATGGGSLSGANVLTF.

This clone was counted only a few times. The chain couples TRBV6-5 to TRBJ1-5, with no clear D. Trimming stripped 4 bases from V and 7 bases from J, with 14 bases between. The germline V gene has CDR1 MNHEY and CDR2 SVGAGI. CDR3 length: 14 amino acids. The CDR3 DNA follows: TGTGCCAGCAGTTCCGGGATGGTAGGGCAGCCCCAGCATTTT. Translation: CASSSGMVGQPQHF.

The CDR3 bases are TGTGCCAGCAGCGTAGGAGGGTTCCAAGAGACCCAGTACTTC. This encodes CASSVGGFQETQYF. The chain carries TRBV9 and TRBJ2-5; D might be TRBD2 (5 bases). Per the germline V gene, CDR1 is SGDLS and CDR2 is YYNGEE. V lost 0 bases, J lost 1 base, and 7 bases lay in between. The CDR3 spans 14 residues.

The rearrangement joins TRBV27 to TRBJ1-2; D unclear. Per germline, CDR1 MNHEY and CDR2 SMNVEV (reference sequence). The CDR3 consists of 15 residues. V lost 8 bases and J lost 4, with 20 bases in between. CDR3 loop: CASSPGAGLGYGYTF. CDR3 nucleotides: TGTGCCAGCTCCCCCGGCGCAGGTTTAGGCTATGGCTACACCTTC.

This clone was observed a few times. In nucleotides, the CDR3 is TGTGCCAGTAGTAGGAAATTTATCCTTCAGGGACGAAAGATGGATACGCAGTATTTT. It codes for CASSRKFILQGRKMDTQYF. The V and J genes are TRBV19 and TRBJ2-3; D possibly matches TRBD1 or TRBD2 (5 bases each). CDR1 is LNHDA and CDR2 is SQIVND in the germline V gene (reference sequence). The CDR3 covers 19 residues. Trimming took 4 bases from V and 6 from J, leaving 29 bases between them.

This chain connects TRBV5-1 to TRBJ2-7, with 7 bases fitting TRBD2. This CDR3 is built from 12 residues. The junction had 2 bases not matched to a gene; V was cut back by 4 bases and J by 4 bases. Germline V lookup: CDR1 SGHRS, CDR2 YFSETQ. CDR3 bases: TGCGCCAGCAGCCCCGGGGGGTACGAGCAGTACTTC. Protein: CASSPGGYEQYF.

This rearrangement joins TRBV5-1 to TRBJ1-2; maybe TRBD1 (5 bases). From germline, CDR1 is SGHRS and CDR2 YFSETQ. The ends were cut back, 0 bases at V and 3 bases at J, with 9 bases in the middle. The CDR3 sequence is 14 residues long. CDR3 sequence: CASSLGQTHYGYTF. The CDR3 nucleotides read TGCGCCAGCAGCTTGGGACAGACCCACTATGGCTACACCTTC.

The chain has TRBV30 and TRBJ1-2; 11 bases are shared with TRBD1. V shed 2 bases and J 1 base; nucleotides not matched to a gene: 3. The CDR3 has 15 amino acids. The V gene's germline CDR1 is GTSNPN and CDR2 SVGIG (reference sequence). The CDR3 DNA sequence: TGTGCCTGGAGTAAGGGACAGGGGGGTAACTATGGCTACACCTTC. It codes for CAWSKGQGGNYGYTF.

This clone has more than one count but fewer than ten. The J gene is TRBJ1-5, the V gene TRBV2, with D unresolved. The germline gives CDR1 SNHLY, CDR2 FYNNEI. The CDR3 contains 12 residues. V lost 7 bases, J lost 3 bases, and 7 bases lay in between. The CDR3 loop is CASTATNQPQHF. The CDR3 DNA sequence: TGTGCCAGCACCGCAACCAATCAGCCCCAGCATTTT.

CDR3 loop: CSAPGGGELFF. CDR3 in DNA: TGCAGTGCTCCCGGGGGCGGGGAGCTGTTTTTT. The genes are TRBV20-1 and TRBJ2-2; possibly TRBD2 for D (6 bases). The V end lost 5 bases, the J end lost 7 bases, and 8 bases lay between the germline ends. Germline values: CDR1 DFQATT, CDR2 SNEGSKA (reference sequence). The CDR3 runs to 11 residues.

The rearrangement uses TRBV6-6 and TRBJ2-1; tentatively, D is TRBD2 (5 bases). The CDR3 is made up of 14 amino acids. Germline CDR1 MNHNY, CDR2 SVGAGI (reference sequence). V gave up 8 bases and J gave up 2 bases, with 13 bases separating them. The CDR3 loop reads CASLRGAAYNEQFF. CDR3 nucleotides: TGTGCCAGCCTTCGAGGAGCGGCCTACAATGAGCAGTTCTTC.

This clone was counted between two and nine times. This chain links TRBV18 with TRBJ2-1; D not certain. Germline V CDR1 and CDR2: KGHSH, LQKENI. V lost 2 bases and J 6 bases, leaving 8 bases between the germline ends. This CDR3 comprises 13 residues. The CDR3 region is CASSPDVSNEQFF. CDR3 DNA sequence: TGTGCCAGCTCACCAGATGTGAGCAATGAGCAGTTCTTC.

This clone was counted only a few times. The chain couples TRBV25-1 to TRBJ2-3; no clear D. The V gene lost 0 bases and the J gene lost 1 base, with 5 bases spanning the gap. There are 14 residues in the CDR3. Germline CDR1 reads MGHDK; CDR2 reads SYGVNS. The CDR3 sequence is CASSEYRGTDTQYF. The CDR3 DNA is TGTGCCAGCAGTGAATATCGGGGCACAGATACGCAGTATTTT.

The CDR3 DNA is TGTGCCAGCAGCGTGGACCCTAGGGGGGAGACCCAGTACTTC. Translated: CASSVDPRGETQYF. The V call is TRBV9, the J call TRBJ2-5; TRBD1 is a possible D gene (6 bases). Germline values: CDR1 SGDLS, CDR2 YYNGEE. The germline V and J ends were trimmed by 2 bases and 5 bases, with 13 bases remaining between them. The CDR3 has 14 amino acids. Supplemented by reference TRBV9 and TRBJ2-5, the full variable domain reads DSGVTQTPKHLITATGQRVTLRCSPRSGDLSVYWYQQSLDQGLQFLIQYYNGEERAKGNILERFSAQQFPDLHSELNLSSLELGDSALYFCASSVDPRGETQYFGPGTRLLVL.

The J gene is TRBJ2-5, the V gene TRBV5-4; 9 bases are shared with TRBD2. V gave up 4 bases and J gave up 5 bases; unmatched junction bases: 15. CDR1 is SGHNT and CDR2 is YYREEE in the germline V gene (reference sequence). The CDR3 totals 17 residues. The CDR3 DNA reads as TGTGCCAGCAGCAGGAGCGGGGCTAGCGGGGTAACTGAGACCCAGTACTTC. Translating it yields CASSRSGASGVTETQYF.

The chain employs TRBV5-1 and TRBJ2-2, with TRBD2 identical over 12 bases. The length of the CDR3 is 16 residues. V lost 2 bases to trimming and J lost 4 bases; unmatched junction nucleotides: 3. Germline assignment: CDR1 SGHRS and CDR2 YFSETQ. CDR3 in DNA: TGCGCCAGCAGCTTCCGGACTAGCGGGATCACCGGGGAGCTGTTTTTT. Translation gives CASSFRTSGITGELFF.

This clone was recorded a few times. The J gene is TRBJ1-1, the V gene TRBV7-3; weak D call: TRBD1 (6 bases). The V end was cut by 1 base, the J end by 8 bases, with 11 bases between. The germline gives CDR1 SGHTA, CDR2 FQGTGA. The CDR3 sequence is 13 residues long. The CDR3 region has the DNA TGTGCCAGCAGCTTAATGCCGGGACAAGAAGCTTTCTTT. It encodes CASSLMPGQEAFF.

The rearrangement links TRBV11-3 to TRBJ1-1, with a possible D match to TRBD1 (5 bases). V lost 0 bases, J lost 6 bases, and 17 bases lay in between. Germline values: CDR1 SGHNT, CDR2 YENEEA. CDR3 size: 16 residues. CDR3 sequence (DNA): TGTGCCAGCAGCTTAGATGGGATTGGGGCTCTCGCTGAAGCTTTCTTT. The encoded protein is CASSLDGIGALAEAFF.

The chain couples TRBV5-1 to TRBJ1-5, with D possibly matching TRBD1 (5 bases). CDR3 length: 15 residues. Per the germline V gene, CDR1 is SGHRS and CDR2 is YFSETQ. Trimming left V 4 bases short and J 2 bases short, with 13 bases between. The CDR3 DNA reads as TGCGCCAGCAGCCACGATGGGGGTGGCAATCAGCCCCAGCATTTT. It codes for CASSHDGGGNQPQHF.

The table lists this clone with a few counts. The chain recombines TRBV7-9 with TRBJ1-2; D call uncertain. The germline V gene has CDR1 SEHNR and CDR2 FQNEAQ (reference sequence). The CDR3 length is 14 residues. V lost 2 bases, J lost 2 bases, and 9 bases lay in between. DNA of the CDR3: TGTGCCAGCAGCTTAAACTCCCTCAACTATGGCTACACCTTC. Its protein product is CASSLNSLNYGYTF. Variable domain in full (rest from reference TRBV7-9 and TRBJ1-2): DTGVSQNPRHKITKRGQNVTFRCDPISEHNRLYWYRQTLGQGPEFLTYFQNEAQLEKSRLLSDRFSAERPKGSFSTLEIQRTEQGDSAMYLCASSLNSLNYGYTFGSGTRLTVV.

In this sample, this clone turned up a few times. The rearrangement links TRBV5-5 to TRBJ2-7, with D perhaps TRBD1 or TRBD2 (5 bases each). Germline-derived CDR1 and CDR2 are SGHKS and YYEKEE (reference sequence). The CDR3 covers 14 residues. V lost 4 bases, J lost 6 bases, and 17 bases lay in between. The CDR3 coding sequence is TGTGCCAGCAGCCTTGGCAGGGAGAATATCGAGCAGTACTTC. Protein: CASSLGRENIEQYF.